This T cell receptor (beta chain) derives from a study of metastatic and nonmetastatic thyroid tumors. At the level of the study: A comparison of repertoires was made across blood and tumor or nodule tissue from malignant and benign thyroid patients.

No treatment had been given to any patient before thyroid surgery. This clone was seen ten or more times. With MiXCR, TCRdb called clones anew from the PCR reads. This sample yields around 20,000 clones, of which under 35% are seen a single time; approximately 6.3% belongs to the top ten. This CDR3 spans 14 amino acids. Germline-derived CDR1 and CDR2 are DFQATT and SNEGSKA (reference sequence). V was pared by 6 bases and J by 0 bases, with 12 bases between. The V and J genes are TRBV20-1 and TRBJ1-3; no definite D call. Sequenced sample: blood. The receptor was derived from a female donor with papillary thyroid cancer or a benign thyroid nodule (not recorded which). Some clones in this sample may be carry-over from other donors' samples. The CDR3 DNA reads TGCAGTGCGGAGGGCAGGAACTCTGGAAACACCATATATTTT. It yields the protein CSAEGRNSGNTIYF.